This TCR beta chain was identified in a study of cytomegalovirus exposure and HLA in healthy donors. Whole-study context: A prior analysis found about 120 million unique TCR beta sequences from around 180 million T cells.

The CDR3 consists of 15 residues. Trimming stripped 1 base from V and 2 bases from J, with 8 bases between. CDR1 is LGHNA, CDR2 YSLEER, per germline. Study-wide findings and caveats: There were 160 or so TCR beta chains listed as cytomegalovirus-associated. Sequencing likely produced, as an artifact, a cluster of highly shared sequence variants. Because they were indistinguishable, some V segments, including TRBV6-2 and TRBV6-3, were excluded.

13 Jbeta primers and 60 Vbeta primers were used for the PCR. Assay: immunoSEQ multiplex PCR; the TCRdb copy retains only in-frame clones and omits some. The table includes some 160,000 clones, around four fifths detected once. Turning to this clone: No antigen is known for it.

The sequence was collected from a man younger than 35 in good health and CMV-seronegative. The sample taken for sequencing was PBMCs. This chain uses TRBV4-3 with TRBJ2-2; possibly TRBD1 for D (5 bases). Here the CDR3 reads CASSQADINTGELFF. DNA for the CDR3: TGCGCCAGCAGCCAAGCGGACATAAACACCGGGGAGCTGTTTTTT.